This T cell receptor (beta chain) was sequenced in a study of blood T cell repertoires in COVID-19. Overall study context: COVID-19 samples, acute and convalescent, were from the United States, Italy and Spain. Sources were T cells, B-cell-depleted T cells, or PBMCs; the material itself was cDNA or gDNA.

Germline trimming cut 1 base from V and 7 bases from J; bases unmatched to any gene: 13. The CDR3 extends over 16 amino acids. Germline values: CDR1 GTSNPN, CDR2 SVGIG (reference sequence). Profiled with immunoSEQ multiplex PCR; TCRdb holds only in-frame clones, not every one. This table holds 470,000 or so clones, approximately 85% found once. The source material was peripheral blood. The rearrangement joins TRBV30 to TRBJ2-1, with 7 nucleotides matching TRBD2. The TCR sequence derives from a human donor in a cohort sampled during active COVID-19. CDR3 protein: CAWSEEWGRASNEQFF. CDR3 nucleotides: TGTGCCTGGAGTGAGGAATGGGGGAGGGCCTCGAATGAGCAGTTCTTC. The variable domain in full, with the rest retrieved from reference TRBV30 and TRBJ2-1, is SQTIHQWPATLVQPVGSPLSLECTVEGTSNPNLYWYRQAAGRGLQLLFYSVGIGQISSEVPQNLSASRPQDRQFILSSKKLLLSDSGFYLCAWSEEWGRASNEQFFGPGTRLTVL.